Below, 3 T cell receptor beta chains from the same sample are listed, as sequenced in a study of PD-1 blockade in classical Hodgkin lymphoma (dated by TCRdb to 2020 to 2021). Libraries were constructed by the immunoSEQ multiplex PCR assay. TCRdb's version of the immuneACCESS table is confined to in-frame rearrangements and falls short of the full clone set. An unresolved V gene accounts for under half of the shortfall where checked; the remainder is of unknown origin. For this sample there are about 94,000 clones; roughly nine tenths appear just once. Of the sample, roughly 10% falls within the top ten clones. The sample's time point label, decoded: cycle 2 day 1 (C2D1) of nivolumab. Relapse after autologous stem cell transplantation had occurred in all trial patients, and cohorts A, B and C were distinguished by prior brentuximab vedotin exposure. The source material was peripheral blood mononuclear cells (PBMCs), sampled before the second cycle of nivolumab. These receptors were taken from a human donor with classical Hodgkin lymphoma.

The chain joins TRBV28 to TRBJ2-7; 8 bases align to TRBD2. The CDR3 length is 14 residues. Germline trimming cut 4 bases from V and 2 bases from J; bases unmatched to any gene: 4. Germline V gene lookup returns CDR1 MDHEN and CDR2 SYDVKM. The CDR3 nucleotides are TGTGCCAGCAGTTCCGCGGGGGGAACCTACGAGCAGTACTTC. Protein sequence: CASSSAGGTYEQYF.

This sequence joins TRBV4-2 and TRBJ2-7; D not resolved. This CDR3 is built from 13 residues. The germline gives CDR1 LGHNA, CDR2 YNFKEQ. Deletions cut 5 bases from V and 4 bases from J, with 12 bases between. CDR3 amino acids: CASSDAKAYEQYF. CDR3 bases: TGTGCCAGCAGCGACGCTAAAGCTTACGAGCAGTACTTC.

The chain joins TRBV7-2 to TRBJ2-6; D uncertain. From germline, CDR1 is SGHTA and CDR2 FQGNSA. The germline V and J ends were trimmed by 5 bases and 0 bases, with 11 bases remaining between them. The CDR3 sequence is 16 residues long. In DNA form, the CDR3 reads TGTGCCAGCAGCCCCCGACTGGACTCTGGGGCCAACGTCCTGACTTTC. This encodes CASSPRLDSGANVLTF.